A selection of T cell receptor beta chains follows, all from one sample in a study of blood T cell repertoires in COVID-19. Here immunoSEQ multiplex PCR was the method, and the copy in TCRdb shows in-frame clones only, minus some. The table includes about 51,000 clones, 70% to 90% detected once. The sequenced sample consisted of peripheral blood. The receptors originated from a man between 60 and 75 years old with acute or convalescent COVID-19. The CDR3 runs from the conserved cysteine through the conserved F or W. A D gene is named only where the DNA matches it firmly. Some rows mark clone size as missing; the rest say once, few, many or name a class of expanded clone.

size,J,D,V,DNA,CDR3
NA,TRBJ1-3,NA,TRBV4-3,TGCGCCAGCAGCCAAGGACCGGGATACTCTGGAAACACCATATATTTT,CASSQGPGYSGNTIYF
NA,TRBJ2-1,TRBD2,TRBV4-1,TGCGCCAGCAGCCAAGGCGGGGGGGTCTCCTACAATGAGCAGTTCTTC,CASSQGGGVSYNEQFF
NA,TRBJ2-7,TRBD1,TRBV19,TGTGCCAGTAGTAATCGTGGGACAGGGCGGGAGCAGTACTTC,CASSNRGTGREQYF
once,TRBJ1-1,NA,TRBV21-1,TGTGCCAGCAGCAAAGTGGGCATCCTACAAGTAGCTTTCTTT,CASSKVGILQVAFF
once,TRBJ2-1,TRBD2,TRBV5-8,TGTGCCAGCAGCCCTAGACTAGCGGGGTCCAATGAGCAGTTCTTC,CASSPRLAGSNEQFF
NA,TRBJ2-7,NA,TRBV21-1,TGTGCCAGCAGCAAAGAAGTGGACACGGTCTACGAGCAGTACTTC,CASSKEVDTVYEQYF
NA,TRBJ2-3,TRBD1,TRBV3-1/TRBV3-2,TGTGCCAGCAGCCAATTACGGACAGGGGGGCGGGATACGCAGTATTTT,CASSQLRTGGRDTQYF
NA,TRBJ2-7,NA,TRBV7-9,TGTGCCAGCAGCCCGGGATCACCTAGGTACGAGCAGTACTTC,CASSPGSPRYEQYF
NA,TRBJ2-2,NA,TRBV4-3,TGCGCCAGCAGCCAAGATCTCGCGAACACCGGGGAGCTGTTTTTT,CASSQDLANTGELFF
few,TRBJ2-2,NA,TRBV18,TGTGCCAGCTCACCACCAGCAGGACAGCAACACACCGGGGAGCTGTTTTTT,CASSPPAGQQHTGELFF
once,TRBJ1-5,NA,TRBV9,TGTGCCAGCAGCGACGGGAGGCGTAATCAGCCCCAGCATTTT,CASSDGRRNQPQHF
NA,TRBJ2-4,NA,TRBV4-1,TGCGCCAGCAGCCCTAGAGGACTCCTGGACAAAAACATTCAGTACTTC,CASSPRGLLDKNIQYF
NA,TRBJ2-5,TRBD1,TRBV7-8,TGTGCCAGCAGCGTATACCCGGGACAGCAAGAGACCCAGTACTTC,CASSVYPGQQETQYF
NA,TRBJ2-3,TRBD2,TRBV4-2,TGTGCCAGCAGCCAAGGGCAGGGCGGGAGGAACTCAGATACGCAGTATTTT,CASSQGQGGRNSDTQYF
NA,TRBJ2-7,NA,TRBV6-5,TGTGCCAGCAGAGCAGGGGCCTACGAGCAGTACTTC,CASRAGAYEQYF
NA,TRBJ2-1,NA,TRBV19,TGTGCCAGTAGTATCGCAGGGGCTAAGCAGTTCTTC,CASSIAGAKQFF
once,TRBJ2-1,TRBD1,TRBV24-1,TGTGCCACCAGTGATTTAGGGTCCCCGGCAGGGGGCTTACACAATGAGCAGTTCTTC,CATSDLGSPAGGLHNEQFF
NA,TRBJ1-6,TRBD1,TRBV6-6,TGTGCCAGCAGTCTTACGTTCAAGATCGGGACAGGGAGAGGTTCACCCCTCCACTTT,CASSLTFKIGTGRGSPLHF
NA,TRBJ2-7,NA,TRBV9,TGTGCCAGCAGCGTTGGCAGGGCCGGCGAGCAGTACTTC,CASSVGRAGEQYF